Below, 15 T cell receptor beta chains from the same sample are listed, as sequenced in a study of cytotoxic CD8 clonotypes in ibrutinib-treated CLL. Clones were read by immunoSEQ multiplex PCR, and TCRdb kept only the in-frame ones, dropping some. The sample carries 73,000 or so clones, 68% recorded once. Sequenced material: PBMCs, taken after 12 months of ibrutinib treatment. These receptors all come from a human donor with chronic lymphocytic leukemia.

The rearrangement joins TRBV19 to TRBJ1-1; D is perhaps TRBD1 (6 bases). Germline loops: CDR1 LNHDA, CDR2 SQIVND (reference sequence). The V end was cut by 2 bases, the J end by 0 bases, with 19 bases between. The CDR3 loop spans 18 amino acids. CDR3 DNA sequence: TGTGCCAGTAGTATAACTGGGGCAGGGGCTCTCATGAACACTGAAGCTTTCTTT. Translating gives CASSITGAGALMNTEAFF.

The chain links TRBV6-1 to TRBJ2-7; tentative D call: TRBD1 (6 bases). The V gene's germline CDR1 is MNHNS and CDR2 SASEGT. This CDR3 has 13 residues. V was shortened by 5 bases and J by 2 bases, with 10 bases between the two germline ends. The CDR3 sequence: CASSYGDTYEQYF. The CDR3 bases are TGTGCCAGCAGTTATGGGGACACCTACGAGCAGTACTTC.

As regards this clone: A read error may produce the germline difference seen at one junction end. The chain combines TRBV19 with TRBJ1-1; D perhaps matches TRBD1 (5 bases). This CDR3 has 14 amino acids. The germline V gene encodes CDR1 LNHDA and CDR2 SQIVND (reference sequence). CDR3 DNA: TGTGCCAGTAGTATTAAGGGAACTGGGACTGAAGCTTACTTT. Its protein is CASSIKGTGTEAYF.

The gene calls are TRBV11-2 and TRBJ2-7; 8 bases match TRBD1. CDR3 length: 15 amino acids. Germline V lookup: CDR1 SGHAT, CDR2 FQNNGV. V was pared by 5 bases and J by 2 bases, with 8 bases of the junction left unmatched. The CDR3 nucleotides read TGTGCCAGCAGCCCGCCCCGGACAGGGCCCTACGAGCAGTACTTC. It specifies CASSPPRTGPYEQYF. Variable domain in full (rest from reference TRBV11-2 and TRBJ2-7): EAGVAQSPRYKIIEKRQSVAFWCNPISGHATLYWYQQILGQGPKLLIQFQNNGVVDDSQLPKDRFSAERLKGVDSTLKIQPAKLEDSAVYLCASSPPRTGPYEQYFGPGTRLTVT.

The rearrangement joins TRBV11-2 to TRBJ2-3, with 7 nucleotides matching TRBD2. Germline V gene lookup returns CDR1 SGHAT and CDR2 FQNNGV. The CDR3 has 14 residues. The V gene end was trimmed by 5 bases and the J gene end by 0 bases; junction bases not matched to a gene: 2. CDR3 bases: TGTGCCAGCAGCAGCGGGGCTAGCACAGATACGCAGTATTTT. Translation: CASSSGASTDTQYF.

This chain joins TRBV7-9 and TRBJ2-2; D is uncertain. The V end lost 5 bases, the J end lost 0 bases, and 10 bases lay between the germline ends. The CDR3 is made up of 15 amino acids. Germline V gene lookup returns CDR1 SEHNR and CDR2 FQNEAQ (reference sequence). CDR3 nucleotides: TGTGCCAGCAGCCGACGCGAAACGAACACCGGGGAGCTGTTTTTT. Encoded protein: CASSRRETNTGELFF. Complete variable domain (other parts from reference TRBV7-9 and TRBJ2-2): DTGVSQNPRHKITKRGQNVTFRCDPISEHNRLYWYRQTLGQGPEFLTYFQNEAQLEKSRLLSDRFSAERPKGSFSTLEIQRTEQGDSAMYLCASSRRETNTGELFFGEGSRLTVL.

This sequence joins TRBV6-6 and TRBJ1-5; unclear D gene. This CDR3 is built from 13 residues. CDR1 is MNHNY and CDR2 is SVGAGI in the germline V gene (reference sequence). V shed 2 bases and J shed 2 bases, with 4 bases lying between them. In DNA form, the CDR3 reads TGTGCCAGCAGTTACCGCGGCAATCAGCCCCAGCATTTT. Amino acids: CASSYRGNQPQHF.

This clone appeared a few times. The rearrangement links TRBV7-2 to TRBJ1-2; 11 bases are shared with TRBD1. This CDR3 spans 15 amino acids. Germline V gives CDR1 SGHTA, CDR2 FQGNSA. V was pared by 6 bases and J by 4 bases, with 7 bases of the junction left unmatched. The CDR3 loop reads CASSVGQGAVYGYTF. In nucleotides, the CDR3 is TGTGCCAGCAGTGTCGGACAGGGGGCGGTCTATGGCTACACCTTC.

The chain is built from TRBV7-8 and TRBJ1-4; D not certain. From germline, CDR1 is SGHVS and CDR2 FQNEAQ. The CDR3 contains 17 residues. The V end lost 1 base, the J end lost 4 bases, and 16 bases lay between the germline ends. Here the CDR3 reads CASSLGRIRTYNEKLFF. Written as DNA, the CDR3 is TGTGCCAGCAGCTTAGGGCGAATACGGACCTATAATGAAAAACTGTTTTTT.

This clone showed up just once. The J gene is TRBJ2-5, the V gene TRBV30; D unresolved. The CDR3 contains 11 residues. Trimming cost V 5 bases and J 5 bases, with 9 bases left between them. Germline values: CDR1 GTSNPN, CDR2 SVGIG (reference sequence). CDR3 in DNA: TGTGCCTGGGCAGGTCTGGAGACCCAGTACTTC. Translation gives CAWAGLETQYF. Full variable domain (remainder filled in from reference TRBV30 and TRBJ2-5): SQTIHQWPATLVQPVGSPLSLECTVEGTSNPNLYWYRQAAGRGLQLLFYSVGIGQISSEVPQNLSASRPQDRQFILSSKKLLLSDSGFYLCAWAGLETQYFGPGTRLLVL.

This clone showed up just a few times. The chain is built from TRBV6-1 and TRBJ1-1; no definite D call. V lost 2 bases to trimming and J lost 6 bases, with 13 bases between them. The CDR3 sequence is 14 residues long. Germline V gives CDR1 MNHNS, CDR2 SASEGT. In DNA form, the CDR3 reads TGTGCCAGCAGTGAATACGGGGTCCATCCTGAAGCTTTCTTT. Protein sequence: CASSEYGVHPEAFF.

The CDR3 here is CASRRGPTSYEQYF. CDR3 bases: TGTGCCAGCCGAAGGGGGCCCACCTCCTACGAGCAGTACTTC. The chain uses TRBV19 and TRBJ2-7, with 7 positions matching TRBD1. V lost 9 bases to trimming and J lost 0 bases; unmatched junction nucleotides: 8. The CDR3 runs to 14 residues. Germline V gene lookup returns CDR1 LNHDA and CDR2 SQIVND (reference sequence).

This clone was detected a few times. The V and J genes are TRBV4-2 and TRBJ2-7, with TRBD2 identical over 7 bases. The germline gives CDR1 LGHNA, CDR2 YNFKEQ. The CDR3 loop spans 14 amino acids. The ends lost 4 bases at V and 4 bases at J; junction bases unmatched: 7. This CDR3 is CASSREGLRYEQYF. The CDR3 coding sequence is TGTGCCAGCAGCCGAGAGGGACTAAGGTACGAGCAGTACTTC.

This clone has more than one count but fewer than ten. The CDR3 coding sequence is TGTGCCAGCAGTTCTAGGACCGCTTTTAGCACCATATATTTT. This sequence encodes CASSSRTAFSTIYF. V gene TRBV5-6 combines with J gene TRBJ1-3; D call uncertain. Germline CDR1 SGHDT, CDR2 YYEEEE. V gave up 5 bases and J gave up 9 bases, with 18 bases separating them. This CDR3 spans 14 amino acids.

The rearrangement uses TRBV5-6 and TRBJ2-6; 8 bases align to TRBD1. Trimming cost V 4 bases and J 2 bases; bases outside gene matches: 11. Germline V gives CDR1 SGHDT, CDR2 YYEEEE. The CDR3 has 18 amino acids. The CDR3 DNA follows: TGTGCCAGCAGCCAGGGTGGCAGGGGGCTGGCTGGGGCCAACGTCCTGACTTTC. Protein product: CASSQGGRGLAGANVLTF. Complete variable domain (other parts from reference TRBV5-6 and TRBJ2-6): DAGVTQSPTHLIKTRGQQVTLRCSPKSGHDTVSWYQQALGQGPQFIFQYYEEEERQRGNFPDRFSGHQFPNYSSELNVNALLLGDSALYLCASSQGGRGLAGANVLTFGAGSRLTVL.